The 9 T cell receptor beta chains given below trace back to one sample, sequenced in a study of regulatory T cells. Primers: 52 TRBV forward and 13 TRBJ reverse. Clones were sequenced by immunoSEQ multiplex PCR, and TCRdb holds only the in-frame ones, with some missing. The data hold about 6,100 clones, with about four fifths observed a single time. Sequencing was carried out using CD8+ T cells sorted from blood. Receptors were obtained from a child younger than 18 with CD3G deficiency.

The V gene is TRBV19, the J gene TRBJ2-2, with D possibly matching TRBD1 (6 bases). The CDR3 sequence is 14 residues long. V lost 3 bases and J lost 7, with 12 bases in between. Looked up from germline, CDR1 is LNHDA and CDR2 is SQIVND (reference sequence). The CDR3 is CASSIGTPVGELFF. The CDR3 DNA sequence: TGTGCCAGTAGTATCGGGACACCGGTCGGGGAGCTGTTTTTT. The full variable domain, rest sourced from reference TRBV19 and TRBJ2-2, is DGGITQSPKYLFRKEGQNVTLSCEQNLNHDAMYWYRQDPGQGLRLIYYSQIVNDFQKGDIAEGYSVSREKKESFPLTVTSAQKNPTAFYLCASSIGTPVGELFFGEGSRLTVL.

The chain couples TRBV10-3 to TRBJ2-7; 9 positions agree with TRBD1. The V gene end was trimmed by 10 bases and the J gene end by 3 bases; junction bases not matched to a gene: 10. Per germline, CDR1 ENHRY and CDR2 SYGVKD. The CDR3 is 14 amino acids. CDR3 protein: CATRDAGQGYEQYF. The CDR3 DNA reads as TGTGCCACACGGGATGCGGGACAGGGCTACGAGCAGTACTTC.

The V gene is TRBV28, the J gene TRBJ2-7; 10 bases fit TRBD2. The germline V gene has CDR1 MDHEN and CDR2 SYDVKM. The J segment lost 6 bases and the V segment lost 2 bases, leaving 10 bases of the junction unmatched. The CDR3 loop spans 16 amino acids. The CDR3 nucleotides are TGTGCCAGCAGTTTAAAGGGGGGCCTAGCGGGAGCCGAGCAGTACTTC. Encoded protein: CASSLKGGLAGAEQYF.

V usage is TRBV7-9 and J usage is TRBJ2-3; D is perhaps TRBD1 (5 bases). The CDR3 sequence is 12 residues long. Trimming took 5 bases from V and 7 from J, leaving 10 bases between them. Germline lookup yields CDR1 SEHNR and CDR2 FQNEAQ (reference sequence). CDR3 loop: CASSVDSYTQYF. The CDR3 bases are TGTGCCAGCAGCGTCGACAGTTATACGCAGTATTTT.

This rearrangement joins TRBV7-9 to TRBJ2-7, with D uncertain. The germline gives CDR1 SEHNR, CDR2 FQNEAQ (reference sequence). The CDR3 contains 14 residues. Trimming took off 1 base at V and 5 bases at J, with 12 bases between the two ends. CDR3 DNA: TGTGCCAGCAGCTTAGAAGGGTCCGCGGACGAGCAGTACTTC. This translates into CASSLEGSADEQYF. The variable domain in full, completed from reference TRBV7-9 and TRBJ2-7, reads DTGVSQNPRHKITKRGQNVTFRCDPISEHNRLYWYRQTLGQGPEFLTYFQNEAQLEKSRLLSDRFSAERPKGSFSTLEIQRTEQGDSAMYLCASSLEGSADEQYFGPGTRLTVT.

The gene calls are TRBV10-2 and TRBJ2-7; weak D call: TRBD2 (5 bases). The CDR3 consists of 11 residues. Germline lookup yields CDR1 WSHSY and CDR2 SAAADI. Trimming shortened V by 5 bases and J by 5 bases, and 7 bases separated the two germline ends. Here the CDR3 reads CASSFGDEQYF. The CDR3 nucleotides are TGCGCCAGCAGTTTCGGGGACGAGCAGTACTTC.

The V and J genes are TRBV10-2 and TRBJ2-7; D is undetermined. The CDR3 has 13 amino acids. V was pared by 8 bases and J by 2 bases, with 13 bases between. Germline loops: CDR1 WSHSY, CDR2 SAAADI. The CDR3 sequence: CASSPGLTYEQYF. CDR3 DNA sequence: TGCGCCAGCTCACCAGGTCTTACCTACGAGCAGTACTTC.

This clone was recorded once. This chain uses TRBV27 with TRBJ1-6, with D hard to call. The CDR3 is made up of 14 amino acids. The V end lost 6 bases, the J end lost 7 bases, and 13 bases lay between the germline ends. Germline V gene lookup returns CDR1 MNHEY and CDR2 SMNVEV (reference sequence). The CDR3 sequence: CASRPMLTNSPLHF. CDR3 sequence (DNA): TGTGCCAGCAGGCCCATGCTGACCAATTCACCCCTCCACTTT.

The CDR3 here is CASSRPGTSGSGELFF. CDR3 nucleotides: TGTGCCAGCAGTCGCCCCGGGACTAGCGGGAGCGGGGAGCTGTTTTTT. This sequence joins TRBV28 and TRBJ2-2; TRBD2 aligns across 14 bases. The J segment lost 7 bases and the V segment lost 5 bases, leaving 6 bases of the junction unmatched. The CDR3 has 16 amino acids. The germline V gene encodes CDR1 MDHEN and CDR2 SYDVKM.